This T cell receptor (beta chain) was recovered during a study of T-cell reconstitution after alpha-beta-depleted transplantation in children. General study points: After transplant, high TCRbeta diversity at day 60 in some patients arose from surviving recipient T cells and thymic progenitors.

The CDR3 consists of 19 residues. With 3 bases clipped from V and 4 bases from J, the junction kept 10 bases outside the gene matches. Comments on this clonotype: Its antigen remains unidentified.

The library targeted TCRbeta and was prepared with unique molecular identifiers. A single record per CDR3 protein comes from TCRdb applying MiXCR to the PCR reads. The sample consists of about a million distinct CDR3 sequences, roughly 29% of them appearing once. The chain has TRBV12-3 or TRBV12-4 and TRBJ2-6; the match to TRBD2 covers 12 bases. The specimen was PBMCs, mostly from graft donor cells, collected 360 days after TCRalphabeta/CD19-depleted stem cell transplant. The sequence derives from a boy in the first two years of life who had a stem cell transplant for SCID, so the T cells may come from the graft donor. CDR3 nucleotide sequence: TGTGCCAGCAGTTTTTGGTCTAGCGGGGGGGCGGCAGGGGCCAACGTCCTGACTTTC. The encoded protein is CASSFWSSGGAAGANVLTF.